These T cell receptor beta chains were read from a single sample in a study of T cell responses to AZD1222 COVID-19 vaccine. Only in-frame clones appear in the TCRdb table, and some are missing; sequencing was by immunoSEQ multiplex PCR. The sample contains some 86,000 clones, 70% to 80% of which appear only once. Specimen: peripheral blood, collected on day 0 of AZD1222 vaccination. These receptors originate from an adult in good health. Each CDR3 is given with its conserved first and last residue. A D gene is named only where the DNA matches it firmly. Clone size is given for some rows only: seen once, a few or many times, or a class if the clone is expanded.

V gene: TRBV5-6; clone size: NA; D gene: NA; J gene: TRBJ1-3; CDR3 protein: CASSLRLSGNTIYF; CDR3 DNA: TGTGCCAGCAGCTTGAGGCTCTCTGGAAACACCATATATTTT
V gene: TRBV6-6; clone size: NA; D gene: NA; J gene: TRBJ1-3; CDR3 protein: CASREDYYSGNTIYF; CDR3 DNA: TGTGCCAGCAGAGAAGATTATTACTCTGGAAACACCATATATTTT
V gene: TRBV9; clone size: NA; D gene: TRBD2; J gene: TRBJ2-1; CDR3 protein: CASSASGSNNEQFF; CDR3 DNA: TGTGCCAGCAGCGCTAGCGGGAGCAACAATGAGCAGTTCTTC
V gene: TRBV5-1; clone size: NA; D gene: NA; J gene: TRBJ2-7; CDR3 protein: CASSLGTQYEQYF; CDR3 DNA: TGCGCCAGCAGCTTGGGGACCCAATACGAGCAGTACTTC
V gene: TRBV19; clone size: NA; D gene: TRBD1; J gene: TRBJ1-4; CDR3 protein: CATRGQSNEKLFF; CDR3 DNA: TGTGCCACCAGGGGGCAGTCTAATGAAAAACTGTTTTTT
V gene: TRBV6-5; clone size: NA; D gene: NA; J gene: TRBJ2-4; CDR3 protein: CASRPGQDKNIQYF; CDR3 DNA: TGTGCCAGCAGGCCGGGACAAGATAAAAACATTCAGTACTTC
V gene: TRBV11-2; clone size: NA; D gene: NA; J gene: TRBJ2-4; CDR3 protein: CASSLDWVADIQYF; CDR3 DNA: TGTGCCAGCAGCTTAGATTGGGTAGCGGACATTCAGTACTTC
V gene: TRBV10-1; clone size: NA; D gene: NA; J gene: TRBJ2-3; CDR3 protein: CASSESRGGTDTQYF; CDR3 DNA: TGCGCCAGCAGTGAGTCCAGGGGAGGCACAGATACGCAGTATTTT
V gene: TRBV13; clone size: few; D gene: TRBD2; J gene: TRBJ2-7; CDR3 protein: CASSFSGSEQYF; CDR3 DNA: TGTGCCAGCAGCTTTAGCGGGAGCGAGCAGTACTTC
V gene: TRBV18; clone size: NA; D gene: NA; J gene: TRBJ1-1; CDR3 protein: CASSPPGGARMNTEAFF; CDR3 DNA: TGTGCCAGCTCACCACCCGGGGGGGCGAGAATGAACACTGAAGCTTTCTTT
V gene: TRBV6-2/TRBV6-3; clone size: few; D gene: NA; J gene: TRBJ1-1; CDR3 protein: CASSYQPYSQAFF; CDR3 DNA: TGTGCCAGCAGTTACCAACCTTATTCCCAAGCTTTCTTT
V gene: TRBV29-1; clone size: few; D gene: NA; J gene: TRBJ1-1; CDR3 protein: CSARDGTEAFF; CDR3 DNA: TGCAGCGCCCGGGATGGCACTGAAGCTTTCTTT
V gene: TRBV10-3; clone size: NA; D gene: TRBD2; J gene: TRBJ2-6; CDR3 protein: CAMGKAGGSSGANVLTF; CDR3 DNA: TGTGCCATGGGGAAAGCGGGAGGGAGCTCTGGGGCCAACGTCCTGACTTTC
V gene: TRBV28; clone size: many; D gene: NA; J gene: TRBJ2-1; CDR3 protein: CASSFGGSNSYNEQFF; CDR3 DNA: TGTGCCAGCAGTTTCGGAGGGTCTAACTCCTACAATGAGCAGTTCTTC
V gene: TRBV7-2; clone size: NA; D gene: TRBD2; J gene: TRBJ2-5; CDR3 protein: CASSLVTGREETQYF; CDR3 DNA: TGTGCCAGCAGCTTAGTAACGGGGAGGGAAGAGACCCAGTACTTC
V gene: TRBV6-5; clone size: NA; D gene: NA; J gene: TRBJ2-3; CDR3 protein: CASSRGGPTDTQYF; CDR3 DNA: TGTGCCAGCAGTCGGGGCGGACCCACAGATACGCAGTATTTT
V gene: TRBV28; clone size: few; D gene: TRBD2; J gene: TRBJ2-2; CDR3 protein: CASRRLAYTGELFF; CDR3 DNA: TGTGCCAGCAGAAGACTAGCGTACACCGGGGAGCTGTTTTTT
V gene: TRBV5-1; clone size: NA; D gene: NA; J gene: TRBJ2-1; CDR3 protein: CASSLTVDEQFF; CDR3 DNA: TGCGCCAGCAGCTTGACAGTTGATGAGCAGTTCTTC
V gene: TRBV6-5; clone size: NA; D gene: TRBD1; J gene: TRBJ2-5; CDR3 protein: CASSLQGGETQYF; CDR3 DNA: TGTGCCAGCAGTCTACAGGGGGGAGAGACCCAGTACTTC
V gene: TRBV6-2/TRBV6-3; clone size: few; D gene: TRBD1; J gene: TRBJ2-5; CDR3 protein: CASSPWTGYEETQYF; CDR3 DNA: TGTGCCAGCAGTCCCTGGACAGGGTACGAGGAGACCCAGTACTTC
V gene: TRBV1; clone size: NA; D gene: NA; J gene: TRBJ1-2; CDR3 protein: CTSSQDRQAVGYTF; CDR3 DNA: TGCACCAGCAGCCAGGATAGACAGGCTGTTGGCTACACCTTC
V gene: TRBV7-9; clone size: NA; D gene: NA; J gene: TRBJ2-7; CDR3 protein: CASSLGSRHEQYF; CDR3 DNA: TGTGCCAGCAGCCTCGGGTCTCGCCACGAGCAGTACTTC
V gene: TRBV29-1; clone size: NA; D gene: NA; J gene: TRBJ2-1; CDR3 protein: CSVLSTWDSGEQFF; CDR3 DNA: TGCAGCGTTCTTTCAACGTGGGATTCTGGTGAGCAGTTCTTC
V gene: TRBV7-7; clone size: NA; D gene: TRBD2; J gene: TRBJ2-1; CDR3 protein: CASSRRLAENNEQFF; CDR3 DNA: TGTGCCAGCAGCCGTCGACTAGCGGAAAACAATGAGCAGTTCTTC
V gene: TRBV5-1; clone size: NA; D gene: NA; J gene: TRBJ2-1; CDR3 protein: CASSFQGGPFNEQFF; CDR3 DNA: TGCGCCAGCAGCTTCCAGGGTGGTCCGTTCAATGAGCAGTTCTTC
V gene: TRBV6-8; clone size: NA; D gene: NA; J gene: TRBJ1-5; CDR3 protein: CASRRTEPSNQPQHF; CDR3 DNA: TGTGCCAGCAGGAGGACAGAGCCAAGCAATCAGCCCCAGCATTTT
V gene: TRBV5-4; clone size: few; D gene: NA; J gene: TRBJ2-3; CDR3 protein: CASSLIGLRSTDTQYF; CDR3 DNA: TGTGCCAGCAGCTTGATCGGGTTGCGGAGCACAGATACGCAGTATTTT
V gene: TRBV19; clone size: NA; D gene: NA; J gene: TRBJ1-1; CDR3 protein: CASSMRGIGVGTEAFF; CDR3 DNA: TGTGCCAGTAGTATGCGGGGGATAGGGGTCGGCACTGAAGCTTTCTTT
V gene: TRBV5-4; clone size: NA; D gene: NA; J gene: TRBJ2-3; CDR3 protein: CASSFSGTDTQYF; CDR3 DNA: TGTGCCAGCAGCTTTTCAGGGACCGATACGCAGTATTTT
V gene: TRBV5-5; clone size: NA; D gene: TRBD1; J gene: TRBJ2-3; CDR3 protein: CASSLTWTGIADTQYF; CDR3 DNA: TGTGCCAGCAGCCTCACTTGGACAGGGATTGCAGATACGCAGTATTTT
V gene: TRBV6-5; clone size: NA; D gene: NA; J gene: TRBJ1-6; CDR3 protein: CASSYEESNSPLHF; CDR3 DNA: TGTGCCAGCAGTTACGAGGAATCTAATTCACCCCTCCACTTT
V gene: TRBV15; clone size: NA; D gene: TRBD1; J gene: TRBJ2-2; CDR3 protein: CATSRDPPGQGPSTGELFF; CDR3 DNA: TGTGCCACCAGCAGAGACCCTCCGGGACAGGGTCCGTCCACCGGGGAGCTGTTTTTT
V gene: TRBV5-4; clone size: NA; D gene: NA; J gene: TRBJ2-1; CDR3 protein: CASSLHPSVNEQFF; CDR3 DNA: TGTGCCAGCAGCTTGCACCCTAGCGTTAACGAGCAGTTCTTC
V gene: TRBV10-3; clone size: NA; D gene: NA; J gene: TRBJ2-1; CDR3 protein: CAISEERDTYNEQFF; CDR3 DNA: TGTGCCATCAGTGAAGAACGGGACACCTACAATGAGCAGTTCTTC
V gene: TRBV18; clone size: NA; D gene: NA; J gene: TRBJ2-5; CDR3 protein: CASSPGETQYF; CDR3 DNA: TGTGCCAGCTCACCAGGGGAGACCCAGTACTTC
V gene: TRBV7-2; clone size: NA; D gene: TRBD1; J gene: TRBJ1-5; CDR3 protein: CASSRQGGLDSNQPQHF; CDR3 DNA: TGTGCCAGCAGCAGACAGGGAGGGCTGGATAGCAATCAGCCCCAGCATTTT
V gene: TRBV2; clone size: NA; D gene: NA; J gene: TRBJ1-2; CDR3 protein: CASTPTTGYTF; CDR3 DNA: TGTGCCAGCACCCCAACCACTGGCTACACCTTC
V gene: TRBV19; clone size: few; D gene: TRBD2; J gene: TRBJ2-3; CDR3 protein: CASSILSGGKSTDTQYF; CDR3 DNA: TGTGCCAGTAGTATCCTATCGGGAGGAAAAAGCACAGATACGCAGTATTTT
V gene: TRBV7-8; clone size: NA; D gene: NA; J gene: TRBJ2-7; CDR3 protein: CASSLARGIPYEQYF; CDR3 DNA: TGTGCCAGCAGCTTAGCGAGAGGGATCCCTTACGAGCAGTACTTC
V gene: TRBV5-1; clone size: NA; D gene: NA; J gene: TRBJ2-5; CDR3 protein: CASSAEGPQETQYF; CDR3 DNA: TGCGCCAGCAGCGCGGAGGGCCCTCAGGAGACCCAGTACTTC
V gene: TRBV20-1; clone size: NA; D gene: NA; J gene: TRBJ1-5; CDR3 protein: CSAPKDRLEHF; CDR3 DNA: TGCAGTGCTCCTAAGGACCGCTTGGAGCATTTT
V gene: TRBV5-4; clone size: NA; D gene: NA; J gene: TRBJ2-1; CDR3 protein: CASSLGRGVSYNEQFF; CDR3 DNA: TGTGCCAGCAGCCTGGGGAGGGGGGTCTCCTACAATGAGCAGTTCTTC
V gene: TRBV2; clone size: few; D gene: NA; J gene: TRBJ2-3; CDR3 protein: CASKGGRSTDTQYF; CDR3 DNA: TGTGCCAGCAAAGGCGGCCGGAGCACAGATACGCAGTATTTT
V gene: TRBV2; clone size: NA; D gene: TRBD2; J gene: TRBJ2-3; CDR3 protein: CASRAGRGESDTQYF; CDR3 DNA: TGTGCCAGCAGAGCAGGGAGGGGTGAATCAGATACGCAGTATTTT
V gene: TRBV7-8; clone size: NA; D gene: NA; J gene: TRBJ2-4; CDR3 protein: CASSLGLGAVAKNIQYF; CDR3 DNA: TGTGCCAGCAGCTTGGGGCTGGGGGCCGTAGCCAAAAACATTCAGTACTTC
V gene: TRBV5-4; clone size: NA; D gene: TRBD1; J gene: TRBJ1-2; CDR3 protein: CASSLGGQLYGYTF; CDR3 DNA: TGTGCCAGCAGCTTGGGGGGACAGCTCTATGGCTACACCTTC
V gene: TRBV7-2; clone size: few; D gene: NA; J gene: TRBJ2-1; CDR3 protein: CASSLGATSYNEQFF; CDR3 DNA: TGTGCCAGCAGCTTAGGCGCGACCTCCTACAATGAGCAGTTCTTC
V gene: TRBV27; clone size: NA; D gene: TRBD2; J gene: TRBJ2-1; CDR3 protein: CASSPRWTRNGNEQFF; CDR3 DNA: TGTGCCAGCAGTCCTAGATGGACTAGAAATGGGAATGAGCAGTTCTTC